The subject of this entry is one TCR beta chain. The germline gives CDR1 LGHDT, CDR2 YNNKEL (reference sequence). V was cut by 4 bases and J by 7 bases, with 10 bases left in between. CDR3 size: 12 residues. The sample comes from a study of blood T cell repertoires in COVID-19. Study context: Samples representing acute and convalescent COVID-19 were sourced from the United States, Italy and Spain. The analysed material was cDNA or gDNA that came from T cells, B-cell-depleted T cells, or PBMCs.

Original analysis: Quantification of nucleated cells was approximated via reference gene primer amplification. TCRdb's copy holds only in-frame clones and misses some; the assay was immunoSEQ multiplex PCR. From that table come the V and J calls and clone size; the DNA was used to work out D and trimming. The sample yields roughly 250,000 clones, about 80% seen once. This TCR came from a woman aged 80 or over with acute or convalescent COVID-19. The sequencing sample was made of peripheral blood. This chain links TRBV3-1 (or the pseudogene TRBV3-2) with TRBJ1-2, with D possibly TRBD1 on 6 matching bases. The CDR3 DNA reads TGTGCCAGCAGCCCGGGGGGCAGTGGCTACACCTTC. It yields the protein CASSPGGSGYTF.